This T cell receptor beta chain comes out of a study of control samples from healthy donors and cancer patients. The method was immunoSEQ multiplex PCR; TCRdb's version includes in-frame clones alone and lacks a portion of them. The sample includes tens of thousands of clones, around 90% of them seen just once. Per the germline V gene, CDR1 is LNHDA and CDR2 is SQIVND (reference sequence). V was trimmed by 3 bases and J by 4 bases, leaving 15 bases between them. The CDR3 sequence is 16 residues long. The sequencing input was PBMCs. The chain links TRBV19 to TRBJ1-4; D may be TRBD1 (6 bases). This TCR was recovered from a woman in her fifties or sixties with head and neck cancer. Here the CDR3 DNA reads TGTGCCAGTAGTATTAACGCCCAGGGGTTTAATGAAAAACTGTTTTTT. It translates to CASSINAQGFNEKLFF.